What follows are 28 T cell receptor beta chains derived from one specimen sequenced in a study of shared clonotypes between healthy human individuals. Sequencing was performed with immunoSEQ multiplex PCR; in TCRdb, only in-frame clones are kept and a portion is missing. The sample has fewer than 1.4 million clones; approximately 78% are singletons. Sample: memory CD4+ T cells from PBMCs. As for subset: CD45RA-negative fraction. The receptor set was obtained from a man between 18 and 35 years old in good health. Some clones in this sample may be carry-over from other donors' samples.

The rearrangement uses TRBV5-1 and TRBJ2-3; D might be TRBD1 (5 bases). The CDR3 sequence is 14 residues long. Per the germline V gene, CDR1 is SGHRS and CDR2 is YFSETQ. With 2 bases removed from V and 4 bases from J, the gap between germline ends came to 11 bases. CDR3 in DNA: TGCGCCAGCAGCTTCGGCAGGGCACCAGATACGCAGTATTTT. Its translation: CASSFGRAPDTQYF.

V gene TRBV10-3 combines with J gene TRBJ2-7; D may be TRBD1 (5 bases). With 0 bases removed from V and 3 bases from J, the gap between germline ends came to 9 bases. The V gene's germline CDR1 is ENHRY and CDR2 SYGVKD. The CDR3 has 14 residues. CDR3 sequence (DNA): TGTGCCATCAGTGAGTCGGGGCTTGACTACGAGCAGTACTTC. Protein sequence: CAISESGLDYEQYF.

Remarks on this clone: Since a much larger clone is just one base distant, this may be a read error. Additional DNA sequences in this sample encode the identical CDR3. The chain couples TRBV5-1 to TRBJ1-1, with D possibly being TRBD1 (6 bases). The CDR3 sequence is 14 residues long. V lost 0 bases and J 1 base, leaving 7 bases between the germline ends. Per germline, CDR1 SGHRS and CDR2 YFSETQ. The CDR3 spells CASSLGTANTEAFF. Written as DNA, the CDR3 is TGCGCCAGCAGCTTGGGGACAGCGAACACTGAAGCTTTCTTT.

The chain links TRBV18 to TRBJ2-3; D unresolved. CDR3 length: 14 residues. CDR1 KGHSH and CDR2 LQKENI come from the germline V gene. Trimming removed 3 bases from V and 2 bases from J, with 9 bases in between. The chain's CDR3 is CASSPPRLTDTQYF. CDR3 sequence (DNA): TGTGCCAGCTCACCGCCAAGGCTCACAGATACGCAGTATTTT.

V usage is TRBV12-5 and J usage is TRBJ1-5; a possible D gene is TRBD1 (6 bases). The V end lost 2 bases, the J end lost 7 bases, and 6 bases lay between the germline ends. Per germline, CDR1 LGHNT and CDR2 FRNRAP. CDR3 length: 12 residues. The CDR3 here is CASGLTGQPQHF. In DNA form, the CDR3 reads TGTGCTAGTGGTTTGACAGGGCAGCCCCAGCATTTT.

The chain recombines TRBV2 with TRBJ2-7, with D uncertain. Germline CDR1 and CDR2: SNHLY and FYNNEI. V was cut by 4 bases and J by 3 bases, with 10 bases left in between. This CDR3 contains 13 residues. CDR3 in amino acids: CASSVLQIYEQYF. In nucleotides, the CDR3 is TGTGCCAGCAGTGTGTTACAGATCTACGAGCAGTACTTC.

The table lists this clone with a few counts. The rearrangement links TRBV11-2 to TRBJ2-7; 8 bases fit TRBD2. The CDR3 length is 15 residues. Germline values: CDR1 SGHAT, CDR2 FQNNGV. Germline trimming cut 1 base from V and 3 bases from J; bases unmatched to any gene: 5. CDR3 DNA: TGTGCCAGCAGCTTAGCGACTAGCGAACTCTACGAGCAGTACTTC. Protein product: CASSLATSELYEQYF.

This clone was observed a handful of times. The same CDR3 also results from other DNA sequences found in this sample. The DNA for the CDR3 is TGTGCCAGCAGTCTATACACTGAAGCTTTCTTT. Protein product: CASSLYTEAFF. The V call is TRBV28, the J call TRBJ1-1; unclear D gene. V gave up 5 bases and J gave up 3 bases, with 4 bases separating them. There are 11 residues in the CDR3. Germline assignment: CDR1 MDHEN and CDR2 SYDVKM.

The CDR3: CASSDGSGTGELFF. DNA for the CDR3: TGCGCCAGCTCGGATGGATCCGGGACCGGGGAGCTGTTTTTT. This sequence joins TRBV5-1 and TRBJ2-2; D is unresolved. CDR1 and CDR2 (germline): SGHRS, YFSETQ. V gave up 7 bases and J gave up 5 bases, with 15 bases separating them. The CDR3 covers 14 residues.

DNA for the CDR3: TGTGCCAGCAGTGCGGGACAGGGGAGCCGACAGCCCCAGCATTTT. The encoded protein is CASSAGQGSRQPQHF. The chain links TRBV6-1 to TRBJ1-5; the match to TRBD1 covers 10 bases. Trimming took 4 bases from V and 7 from J; bases not matched to a gene: 7. Germline V lookup: CDR1 MNHNS, CDR2 SASEGT. The CDR3 covers 15 residues.

This clone was recorded a few times. This CDR3 reads CTSSLKCIDSPLHF. For the CDR3, the DNA is TGCACCAGCAGCCTCAAGTGTATCGATTCACCCCTCCACTTT. This chain connects TRBV1 to TRBJ1-6. TRBV1 is marked as a pseudogene. This CDR3 is built from 14 residues.

The genes are TRBV6-6 and TRBJ2-3; TRBD2 agrees at 8 bases. The germline CDR1 and CDR2 sequences are MNHNY and SVGAGI (reference sequence). The CDR3 spans 15 residues. J was trimmed by 4 bases and V by 5 bases; bases with no gene match: 8. The CDR3 reads CASSPLREGSDTQYF. In DNA, the CDR3 is TGTGCCAGCAGTCCTCTCCGGGAGGGCTCAGATACGCAGTATTTT.

The chain combines TRBV19 with TRBJ2-7, with D perhaps matching TRBD1 or TRBD2 (6 bases each). Per germline, CDR1 LNHDA and CDR2 SQIVND (reference sequence). This CDR3 has 13 residues. Trimming stripped 8 bases from V and 3 bases from J, with 14 bases between. CDR3 bases: TGTGCCAGTGGGGGGACACAACGCTACGAGCAGTACTTC. Protein: CASGGTQRYEQYF.

As for this clone: The same CDR3 can be traced to other DNA sequences in this sample. The chain is built from TRBV2 and TRBJ2-3; D gene ambiguous. Looked up from germline, CDR1 is SNHLY and CDR2 is FYNNEI. V was shortened by 3 bases and J by 6 bases, with 4 bases between the two germline ends. The CDR3 sequence is 11 residues long. In DNA form, the CDR3 reads TGTGCCAGCAGTGAGGTGGATACGCAGTATTTT. Translating gives CASSEVDTQYF.

CDR3 protein: CASSFFSTAENTGELFF. CDR3 DNA sequence: TGTGCCAGCAGTTTCTTCTCGACAGCCGAAAACACCGGGGAGCTGTTTTTT. This chain links TRBV27 with TRBJ2-2; maybe TRBD1 (5 bases). This CDR3 region has 17 residues. Trimming removed 3 bases at V and 2 bases at J, with 16 bases between. Germline loops: CDR1 MNHEY, CDR2 SMNVEV (reference sequence).

The chain couples TRBV5-1 to TRBJ2-5; D not certain. Trimming stripped 4 bases from V and 5 bases from J, with 15 bases between. CDR3 length equals 14 residues. CDR1 and CDR2 from the germline V gene are SGHRS and YFSETQ. This CDR3 is CASSPDGTRETQYF. CDR3 nucleotides: TGCGCCAGCAGCCCCGACGGAACTCGGGAGACCCAGTACTTC.

The genes are TRBV7-2 and TRBJ2-1, with TRBD2 matching over 9 bases. The CDR3 has 15 amino acids. Germline CDR1 SGHTA, CDR2 FQGNSA. V was pared by 5 bases and J by 6 bases, with 8 bases of the junction left unmatched. The CDR3 is CASSQIAGVGNEQFF. The CDR3 DNA follows: TGTGCCAGCAGCCAAATAGCGGGAGTTGGCAATGAGCAGTTCTTC.

This chain uses TRBV27 with TRBJ2-1; a weak D match, TRBD2 (6 bases). The length of the CDR3 is 13 residues. CDR1 and CDR2 from the germline V gene are MNHEY and SMNVEV (reference sequence). V lost 5 bases and J 10 bases, leaving 15 bases between the germline ends. The CDR3 spells CASSPTGGWEQFF. CDR3 nucleotide sequence: TGTGCCAGCAGTCCAACTGGGGGGTGGGAGCAGTTCTTC.

The chain links TRBV19 to TRBJ2-2; D is unclear. CDR1 LNHDA and CDR2 SQIVND come from the germline V gene (reference sequence). The germline V and J ends were trimmed by 7 bases and 3 bases, with 12 bases remaining between them. This CDR3 comprises 14 residues. CDR3 sequence (DNA): TGTGCCAGTAAACTCTCCGCTGACACCGGGGAGCTGTTTTTT. Translating it yields CASKLSADTGELFF.

The CDR3 region is CASSRGFRETQYF. The CDR3, as DNA: TGTGCCAGCAGCAGGGGTTTTAGGGAGACCCAGTACTTC. The rearrangement links TRBV7-9 to TRBJ2-5; perhaps TRBD1 as D (5 bases). Trimming stripped 5 bases from V and 5 bases from J, with 12 bases between. Germline CDR1 and CDR2: SEHNR and FQNEAQ (reference sequence). This CDR3 has 13 amino acids.

The chain joins TRBV28 to TRBJ1-1; no clear D. V was clipped by 10 bases and J by 1 base, with 10 bases between them. The CDR3 has 12 amino acids. Germline V gene lookup returns CDR1 MDHEN and CDR2 SYDVKM. CDR3 sequence (DNA): TGTGCCACCCTTAGATCGAACACTGAAGCTTTCTTT. Its protein is CATLRSNTEAFF.

This clone has just a few counts. The chain uses TRBV7-9 and TRBJ2-1, with TRBD2 matching 8 bases. V lost 3 bases and J lost 3; bases outside the gene matches: 4. The CDR3 is 15 residues long. Germline V lookup: CDR1 SEHNR, CDR2 FQNEAQ (reference sequence). This CDR3 reads CASSFISGSYNEQFF. As DNA, the CDR3 is TGTGCCAGCAGCTTTATCAGCGGGAGCTACAATGAGCAGTTCTTC. The variable domain in full, completed from reference TRBV7-9 and TRBJ2-1, reads DTGVSQNPRHKITKRGQNVTFRCDPISEHNRLYWYRQTLGQGPEFLTYFQNEAQLEKSRLLSDRFSAERPKGSFSTLEIQRTEQGDSAMYLCASSFISGSYNEQFFGPGTRLTVL.

This clone was observed many times. The V gene is TRBV28, the J gene TRBJ2-4, with a possible D match to TRBD1 (6 bases). Looked up from germline, CDR1 is MDHEN and CDR2 is SYDVKM. V was shortened by 5 bases and J by 9 bases, with 20 bases between the two germline ends. This CDR3 has 15 amino acids. CDR3: CASSQNYREQGIQYF. CDR3 coding DNA: TGTGCCAGCAGTCAAAATTACAGAGAACAGGGCATTCAGTACTTC.

Details on this clone: A far larger clone is just one base off, so this is likely a read error. Other DNA sequences in this sample translate to the same CDR3. V is TRBV6-1 and J is TRBJ1-2; D unresolved. CDR3 length equals 13 residues. The germline gives CDR1 MNHNS, CDR2 SASEGT. Trimming took off 6 bases at V and 4 bases at J, with 12 bases between the two ends. The CDR3, as DNA: TGTGCCAGCAGCGCAACAGTTAGCTATGGCTACACCTTC. Its translation is CASSATVSYGYTF.

This clone was observed at least ten times. The chain is built from TRBV6-1 and TRBJ1-5, with 7 bases lining up with TRBD1. Trimming took 0 bases from V and 2 from J; bases not matched to a gene: 4. The CDR3 is 16 amino acids. Germline V gene lookup returns CDR1 MNHNS and CDR2 SASEGT. As DNA, the CDR3 is TGTGCCAGCAGTGAAGCTGAGGGGGCCGGCAATCAGCCCCAGCATTTT. It translates to CASSEAEGAGNQPQHF.

The genes are TRBV2 and TRBJ1-4, with a tentative D call TRBD1 (5 bases). Germline CDR1 SNHLY, CDR2 FYNNEI. This CDR3 has 15 amino acids. V lost 4 bases, J lost 8 bases, and 17 bases lay in between. CDR3 nucleotides: TGTGCCAGCAGTGGAATAGGGGTCGGGGTCGAAAAACTGTTTTTT. Translated: CASSGIGVGVEKLFF. Complete variable domain (other parts from reference TRBV2 and TRBJ1-4): EPEVTQTPSHQVTQMGQEVILRCVPISNHLYFYWYRQILGQKVEFLVSFYNNEISEKSEIFDDQFSVERPDGSNFTLKIRSTKLEDSAMYFCASSGIGVGVEKLFFGSGTQLSVL.

The chain carries TRBV30 and TRBJ1-1; TRBD1 matches at 7 bases. The CDR3 is 13 amino acids. In germline, CDR1 is GTSNPN, CDR2 SVGIG (reference sequence). J was trimmed by 10 bases and V by 1 base; bases with no gene match: 9. CDR3 region: CAWSERQGSGAFF. The CDR3 nucleotides are TGTGCCTGGAGTGAACGACAGGGTAGTGGAGCTTTCTTT.

The chain uses TRBV7-3 and TRBJ2-6, with unresolved D. Trimming took 2 bases from V and 4 from J, leaving 9 bases between them. Germline lookup yields CDR1 SGHTA and CDR2 FQGTGA. This CDR3 comprises 15 residues. The CDR3 region is CASSLRRSGANVLTF. DNA for the CDR3: TGTGCCAGCAGCTTACGGCGATCCGGGGCCAACGTCCTGACTTTC.